This TCR beta chain originates from a study of T cells in Graves' hyperthyroidism and ophthalmopathy. The TCR beta CDR3 regions underwent amplification using RNA transcripts as the source. Using the HTBI primer set, a first-round RT-PCR was run on the TCR CDR3. MiXCR, applied by TCRdb to the multiplex PCR reads, yields one record per CDR3 protein. Found here are about 640,000 distinct CDR3 sequences, about 45% of them singletons; the top ten hold 7% to 7.5%. Every diagnosis used clinical symptoms, serum thyroxine and TRAb, thyroid ultrasound and orbital computed tomography. Study-wide results and caveats: Ophthalmopathy and stable hyperthyroidism were told apart by a 13 V-J model. Most thyroid clonotypes expanded above 0.001 appeared in blood too. Median prediction lead before ophthalmopathy onset was 5 to 7 months with the model.

The ends lost 6 bases at V and 4 bases at J; junction bases unmatched: 6. The CDR3 runs to 15 residues. Germline CDR1 LNHDA, CDR2 SQIVND (reference sequence). Concerning this clonotype: The antigen remains unidentified.

The sequenced sample consisted of peripheral blood or thyroid tissue (not recorded which). The origin of this receptor is an adult man with Graves' disease, either hyperthyroidism or ophthalmopathy (not recorded which). The genes are TRBV19 and TRBJ1-3, with 10 bases lining up with TRBD1. In DNA form, the CDR3 reads TGTGCCAGTAGACCGGGACAGGGGCCGGGAAACACCATATATTTT. Its protein product is CASRPGQGPGNTIYF.